Presented here are 16 T cell receptor beta chains from one specimen sequenced in a study of early T cells in non-severe SARS-CoV-2 infection. TCRdb redid the calling of the 5' RACE reads with MiXCR, one entry per CDR3 protein. The data hold approximately 50,000 distinct CDR3 sequences, with 12% observed a single time. Sequencing used whole blood, obtained at baseline. These TCRs come from an adult who was a healthcare worker with PCR-confirmed SARS-CoV-2 infection or an uninfected control (not recorded which).

A few counts support this clonotype. This rearrangement joins TRBV4-1 to TRBJ1-4; no reliable D call. CDR3 size: 15 residues. Germline loops: CDR1 MGHRA, CDR2 YSYEKL. Trimming removed 2 bases from V and 11 bases from J, with 18 bases in between. CDR3 sequence (DNA): TGCGCCAGCAGCCAATTAGGGCGGGAGAATAGGAAACTGTTTTTT. Translating it yields CASSQLGRENRKLFF.

The rearrangement links TRBV24-1 to TRBJ2-2; tentatively, D is TRBD1 (6 bases). CDR3 length: 16 amino acids. The V end lost 2 bases, the J end lost 0 bases, and 9 bases lay between the germline ends. Germline assignment: CDR1 KGHDR and CDR2 SFDVKD. For the CDR3, the DNA is TGTGCCACCAGTGATTCTGGGGGCGCGAACACCGGGGAGCTGTTTTTT. Amino acids: CATSDSGGANTGELFF.

This chain uses TRBV11-2 with TRBJ2-5; TRBD2 is a possible D gene (6 bases). Germline V gene data show CDR1 as SGHAT and CDR2 as FQNNGV. V was cut by 3 bases and J by 5 bases, with 13 bases left in between. This CDR3 comprises 14 residues. This CDR3 is CASSFLTRRETQYF. For the CDR3, the DNA is TGTGCCAGCAGCTTCTTGACTAGAAGGGAGACCCAGTACTTC.

CDR3 region: CASSLTSGSRNEQFF. As DNA, the CDR3 is TGTGCCAGCAGTCTAACTAGCGGGAGCAGGAATGAGCAGTTCTTC. The chain uses TRBV7-7 and TRBJ2-1; 11 bases are shared with TRBD2. Germline CDR1 reads SSHAT; CDR2 reads FNYEAQ (reference sequence). The CDR3 has 15 residues. Losses at the gene ends were 6 bases for V and 7 bases for J; bases not matched to a gene: 8. Full variable domain (remainder filled in from reference TRBV7-7 and TRBJ2-1): GAGVSQSPRYKVTKRGQDVTLRCDPISSHATLYWYQQALGQGPEFLTYFNYEAQPDKSGLPSDRFSAERPEGSISTLTIQRTEQRDSAMYRCASSLTSGSRNEQFFGPGTRLTVL.

Here the CDR3 reads CASSQAGGYEQYF. The CDR3 region has the DNA TGTGCCAGCAGCCAGGCCGGGGGCTACGAGCAGTACTTC. The chain is built from TRBV3-1 and TRBJ2-7, with D possibly being TRBD2 (6 bases). The CDR3 is made up of 13 amino acids. From germline, CDR1 is LGHDT and CDR2 YNNKEL (reference sequence). The ends were cut back, 3 bases at V and 3 bases at J, with 9 bases in the middle.

By its share, this clonotype is medium-sized. The chain couples TRBV6-2 or TRBV6-3 to TRBJ2-1; 11 nucleotides align to TRBD2. Germline loops: CDR1 MNHEY, CDR2 SVGEGT. The ends lost 0 bases at V and 0 bases at J; junction bases unmatched: 4. CDR3 length: 18 residues. The CDR3 reads CASSYSGLADSSYNEQFF. The CDR3 coding sequence is TGTGCCAGCAGTTACTCGGGACTAGCGGATAGCTCCTACAATGAGCAGTTCTTC.

The chain carries TRBV29-1 and TRBJ1-5; a weak D match, TRBD1 (6 bases). Germline lookup yields CDR1 SQVTM and CDR2 ANQGSEA. This CDR3 is built from 12 residues. V lost 6 bases to trimming and J lost 4 bases, with 10 bases between them. CDR3 residues: CSVIQGNQPQHF. The CDR3 nucleotides read TGCAGCGTGATACAGGGTAATCAGCCCCAGCATTTT. Variable domain in full (rest from reference TRBV29-1 and TRBJ1-5): SAVISQKPSRDICQRGTSLTIQCQVDSQVTMMFWYRQQPGQSLTLIATANQGSEATYESGFVIDKFPISRPNLTFSTLTVSNMSPEDSSIYLCSVIQGNQPQHFGDGTRLSIL.

Ten or more counts support this clonotype. The chain's CDR3 is CASTSGGSSTDTQYF. CDR3 DNA: TGTGCCAGCACCTCAGGGGGCAGTTCGACAGATACGCAGTATTTT. This chain links TRBV28 with TRBJ2-3, with 8 bases that match TRBD1. Germline V lookup: CDR1 MDHEN, CDR2 SYDVKM. Trimming cost V 7 bases and J 3 bases; bases outside gene matches: 9. CDR3 size: 15 residues.

This clonotype has only a few counts. V usage is TRBV21-1 and J usage is TRBJ2-7. TRBV21-1 is marked as a pseudogene. This CDR3 region has 9 residues. DNA for the CDR3: TGTGCCAGCCGCTACGAGCAGTACTTC. Its translation is CASRYEQYF.

A few counts support this clonotype. The chain has TRBV20-1 and TRBJ2-5; no firm D call. The V and J ends lost 0 bases and 0 bases respectively, with 14 bases between them. Per germline, CDR1 DFQATT and CDR2 SNEGSKA (reference sequence). The CDR3 contains 16 residues. CDR3 loop: CSARDFAPFNQETQYF. CDR3 bases: TGCAGTGCTAGAGATTTCGCCCCGTTTAACCAAGAGACCCAGTACTTC.

This clonotype was seen many times. CDR3 sequence reads: CASSLAADNYGYTF. CDR3 sequence (DNA): TGTGCCAGCAGTTTAGCGGCGGACAACTATGGCTACACCTTC. The chain is built from TRBV12-3 or TRBV12-4 and TRBJ1-2; D is unclear. The CDR3 has 14 amino acids. Trimming took 0 bases from V and 2 from J, leaving 7 bases between them.

This clonotype turned up a few times. This rearrangement joins TRBV24-1 to TRBJ1-2; tentatively, D is TRBD1 (5 bases). V gave up 4 bases and J gave up 3 bases, with 11 bases separating them. The CDR3 is 14 residues long. Per germline, CDR1 KGHDR and CDR2 SFDVKD. CDR3 coding DNA: TGTGCCACCAGTGAAGGAGGGGTCGACTATGGCTACACCTTC. Protein: CATSEGGVDYGYTF.

This rearrangement joins TRBV19 to TRBJ2-2, with D perhaps assigned TRBD1 or TRBD2 (5 bases each). The CDR3 loop spans 11 amino acids. Germline values: CDR1 LNHDA, CDR2 SQIVND (reference sequence). The V end was cut by 3 bases, the J end by 12 bases, with 8 bases between. The CDR3: CASSIGTQLFF. The DNA for the CDR3 is TGTGCCAGTAGTATCGGGACGCAGCTGTTTTTT.

This clonotype was picked up a small number of times. The chain carries TRBV28 and TRBJ2-1; D gene ambiguous. Trimming stripped 8 bases from V and 11 bases from J, with 13 bases between. The germline gives CDR1 MDHEN, CDR2 SYDVKM. This CDR3 spans 11 amino acids. The CDR3: CASFSRQQQFF. The CDR3 bases are TGTGCCAGCTTTTCGCGCCAGCAGCAGTTCTTC.

This rearrangement joins TRBV7-8 to TRBJ1-5; D call uncertain. The CDR3 runs 15 residues. With 4 bases removed from V and 0 bases from J, the gap between germline ends came to 10 bases. Per the germline V gene, CDR1 is SGHVS and CDR2 is FQNEAQ. The CDR3, as DNA: TGTGCCAGCAGCTACAACAGTTATAGCAATCAGCCCCAGCATTTT. Its translation: CASSYNSYSNQPQHF. The full variable domain, its missing parts supplied by reference TRBV7-8 and TRBJ1-5, is GAGVSQSPRYKVAKRGQDVALRCDPISGHVSLFWYQQALGQGPEFLTYFQNEAQLDKSGLPSDRFFAERPEGSVSTLKIQRTQQEDSAVYLCASSYNSYSNQPQHFGDGTRLSIL.

A few counts support this clonotype. The rearrangement joins TRBV27 to TRBJ2-3, with no clear D. Between the trimmed V and J ends, which lost 5 bases and 3 bases, there was a span of 12 bases. The CDR3 runs to 14 residues. CDR1 and CDR2 (germline): MNHEY, SMNVEV (reference sequence). The CDR3 reads CASSIQTTTDTQYF. The CDR3 DNA reads TGTGCCAGCAGTATCCAAACAACTACAGATACGCAGTATTTT.